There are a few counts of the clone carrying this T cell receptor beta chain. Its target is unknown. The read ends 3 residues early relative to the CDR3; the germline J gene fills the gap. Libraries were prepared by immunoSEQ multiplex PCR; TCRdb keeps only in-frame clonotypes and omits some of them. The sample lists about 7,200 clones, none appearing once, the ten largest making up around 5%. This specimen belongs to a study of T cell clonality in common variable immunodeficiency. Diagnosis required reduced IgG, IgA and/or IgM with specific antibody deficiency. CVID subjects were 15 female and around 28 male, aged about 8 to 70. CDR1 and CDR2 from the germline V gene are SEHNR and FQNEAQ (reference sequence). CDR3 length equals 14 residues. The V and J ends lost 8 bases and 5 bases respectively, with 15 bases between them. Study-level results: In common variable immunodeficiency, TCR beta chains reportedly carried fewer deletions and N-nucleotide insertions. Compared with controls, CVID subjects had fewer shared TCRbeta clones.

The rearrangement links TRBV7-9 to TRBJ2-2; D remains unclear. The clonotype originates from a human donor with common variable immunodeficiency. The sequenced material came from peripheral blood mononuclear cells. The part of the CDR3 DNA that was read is TGTGCCAGCCTTCCGGGTCCCGTTACCGGGGAG. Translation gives CASLPGPVTGE. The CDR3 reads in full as CASLPGPVTGELFF.